This T cell receptor beta chain is drawn from a study of shared clonotypes between healthy human individuals. Notes on the study in general: The study's rarefaction showed incomplete sorted-subset sequencing despite large depth. Naive CD4 clonotype sharing across a handful of donors was approximately 5%.

CDR1 and CDR2 from the germline V gene are GTSNPN and SVGIG (reference sequence). V gave up 1 base and J gave up 3 bases, with 13 bases separating them. The CDR3 extends over 16 amino acids. About this clone: Its cognate antigen is unknown.

DNA at around 190 ng, around 30,000 T cell genomes, went into sorted-subset replicate PCRs. Data came from immunoSEQ multiplex PCR; TCRdb stores just in-frame clones and leaves some out. The sample lists 2 million to 2.5 million clones; approximately 90% were seen once. Specimen: naive CD4+ T cells from PBMCs. Indicated subset: CD45RA+ positively selected. The sequence came from a man between 18 and 29 years old in good health. Some clones in this sample may be carry-over from other donors' samples. V and J are TRBV30 and TRBJ2-6; D is perhaps TRBD1 (5 bases). The CDR3 DNA follows: TGTGCCTGGAGTGGTCCCAGGGCAGGTGGGGCCAACGTCCTGACTTTC. Its translation: CAWSGPRAGGANVLTF. The whole variable domain, remainder taken from reference TRBV30 and TRBJ2-6, is SQTIHQWPATLVQPVGSPLSLECTVEGTSNPNLYWYRQAAGRGLQLLFYSVGIGQISSEVPQNLSASRPQDRQFILSSKKLLLSDSGFYLCAWSGPRAGGANVLTFGAGSRLTVL.